This T cell receptor (beta chain) stems from a study of monozygotic twins with cystic fibrosis. Whole-study context: Approximately 3.2 micrograms of fragmented DNA underwent around 14 PCR cycles for library preparation. General observations from the study: Monozygotic CF twin pairs shared significantly more nucleotide-identical clonotypes than unrelated CF individuals did. Low clonality (median about 0.0095) suggested a mostly naive repertoire. J usage was most co-twin-similar in 8 of 16 pairs, V in 13.

With respect to this clone: Its antigen is undetermined.

Profiling relied on immunoSEQ multiplex PCR, and the TCRdb table lists in-frame clones only, not all of them. The top ten hold roughly 0.85% of the sample, which has around 34,000 clones, roughly 90% seen once. Germline V lookup: CDR1 SEHNR, CDR2 FQNEAQ (reference sequence). Trimming pared 5 bases from V and 4 bases from J, leaving 23 bases between. The CDR3 loop spans 17 amino acids. Sequenced material: blood. The chain joins TRBV7-9 to TRBJ1-1; unclear D gene. The receptor was isolated from a girl aged 2-15 years with cystic fibrosis. The chain's CDR3 is CASSPPHGERRSTEAFF. CDR3 bases: TGTGCCAGCAGCCCACCTCACGGGGAAAGAAGGAGCACTGAAGCTTTCTTT.